Listed here are 29 T cell receptor beta chains from one sample, sequenced in a study of regulatory T cells in long-lasting Graves disease. Time point given: newly diagnosed GD, antithyroid drugs for less than 3 months. PBMC RNA was the source of the TCR library. The authors built TCR beta libraries using iRepertoire HTBI primers and Arm-PCR of CDR3 regions. TCRdb redid the calling of the multiplex PCR reads with MiXCR, one entry per CDR3 protein. The table lists more than 300,000 distinct CDR3 sequences, around 15% of them singletons, with around a fifth in the top ten. The sample here was peripheral blood mononuclear cells (PBMCs), taken at new diagnosis, from a patient treated with antithyroid drugs. These receptors all come from a female donor with Graves disease.

This clonotype was recorded many times. This chain connects TRBV12-3 or TRBV12-4 to TRBJ2-7; D perhaps matches TRBD1 (5 bases). The CDR3 totals 12 residues. V was clipped by 5 bases and J by 6 bases, with 11 bases between them. CDR3 in amino acids: CASSATGFEQYF. The DNA for the CDR3 is TGTGCCAGCAGTGCAACAGGTTTCGAGCAGTACTTC.

This chain uses TRBV20-1 with TRBJ1-4; no definite D call. The V end was cut by 4 bases, the J end by 0 bases, with 9 bases between. The germline gives CDR1 DFQATT, CDR2 SNEGSKA (reference sequence). CDR3 length: 14 residues. The CDR3: CSATMFATNEKLFF. The CDR3 DNA follows: TGCAGTGCTACAATGTTTGCAACTAATGAAAAACTGTTTTTT.

V gene TRBV6-5 combines with J gene TRBJ1-6, with 8 nucleotides matching TRBD1. CDR1 MNHEY and CDR2 SVGAGI come from the germline V gene. CDR3 length equals 15 residues. V lost 2 bases and J lost 4; bases outside the gene matches: 1. CDR3 coding DNA: TGTGCCAGCAGTTACAACAGGGGGTATAATTCACCCCTCCACTTT. This encodes CASSYNRGYNSPLHF.

This chain joins TRBV6-1 and TRBJ2-1, with a possible D match to TRBD1 (6 bases). Germline V CDR1 and CDR2: MNHNS, SASEGT. Trimming removed 6 bases at V and 6 bases at J, with 21 bases between. This CDR3 contains 16 residues. The CDR3 is CASSFVGHRVSNEQFF. The DNA of the CDR3 is TGTGCCAGCAGCTTCGTGGGACACAGGGTATCCAATGAGCAGTTCTTC.

Many counts were recorded for this clonotype. The V call is TRBV3-1, the J call TRBJ1-4; D unresolved. Trimming removed 9 bases from V and 8 bases from J, with 16 bases in between. The length of the CDR3 is 13 residues. Per germline, CDR1 LGHDT and CDR2 YNNKEL (reference sequence). CDR3: CASSDWEEEKLFF. The CDR3, as DNA: TGTGCCAGTAGCGACTGGGAGGAGGAAAAACTGTTTTTT.

This clonotype was picked up many times. The chain uses TRBV5-1 and TRBJ1-2, with D perhaps matching TRBD1 (6 bases). This CDR3 is built from 14 residues. Trimming took 4 bases from V and 5 from J, leaving 15 bases between them. CDR1 is SGHRS, CDR2 YFSETQ, per germline. CDR3 in amino acids: CASSPGTHSYGYTF. In DNA, the CDR3 is TGCGCCAGCAGCCCCGGGACACATTCATATGGCTACACCTTC.

The chain employs TRBV7-2 and TRBJ2-5; 9 bases are shared with TRBD2. The CDR3 is made up of 16 amino acids. Germline CDR1 reads SGHTA; CDR2 reads FQGNSA. Germline trimming cut 4 bases from V and 1 base from J; bases unmatched to any gene: 7. The CDR3 reads CASSSLAGTLQETQYF. The CDR3 DNA reads as TGTGCCAGCAGCTCGCTAGCGGGAACCCTCCAAGAGACCCAGTACTTC.

Details on this clonotype: A much larger clone is a single base away; this may be a read error. This chain joins TRBV11-3 and TRBJ1-1, with D possibly TRBD1 on 5 matching bases. CDR1 is SGHNT and CDR2 is YENEEA in the germline V gene. The CDR3 totals 14 residues. The CDR3 region has the DNA TGTGCCAGCAGCTTAAGTGCAGGAGGGACTGAAGCTTCCTTT. This encodes CASSLSAGGTEASF.

This sequence joins TRBV2 and TRBJ2-1; no definite D call. Germline V gives CDR1 SNHLY, CDR2 FYNNEI. This CDR3 contains 12 residues. V lost 1 base to trimming and J lost 3 bases, with 1 base between them. The CDR3 nucleotides read TGTGCCAGCAGTGAAGACTACAATGAGCAGTTCTTC. This sequence encodes CASSEDYNEQFF.

In this sample, this clonotype turned up many times. This chain uses TRBV20-1 with TRBJ2-1; 16 bases agree with TRBD2. The germline V gene has CDR1 DFQATT and CDR2 SNEGSKA (reference sequence). This CDR3 has 15 residues. V dropped 6 bases and J dropped 10; count of bases not matched to a gene: 9. The CDR3 bases are TGCAGTGCCTTCGGGACTAGCGGGAGGGCCAACGAGCAGTTCTTC. This translates into CSAFGTSGRANEQFF.

This clonotype was picked up many times. The gene calls are TRBV7-9 and TRBJ2-3; D is undetermined. The germline V gene has CDR1 SEHNR and CDR2 FQNEAQ (reference sequence). This CDR3 contains 14 residues. Trimming cost V 5 bases and J 4 bases, with 13 bases left between them. CDR3 region: CASSTTVRSDTQYF. CDR3 nucleotides: TGTGCCAGCAGCACGACCGTGCGGTCAGATACGCAGTATTTT.

In this sample, this clonotype turned up many times. The genes are TRBV4-1 and TRBJ1-2, with D unclear. V dropped 3 bases and J dropped 2 bases, with 13 bases sitting between them. In germline, CDR1 is MGHRA, CDR2 YSYEKL. This CDR3 is 15 amino acids long. The CDR3 region is CASSHPPAGNYGYTF. CDR3 DNA: TGCGCCAGCAGCCATCCCCCGGCGGGGAACTATGGCTACACCTTC.

V is TRBV20-1 and J is TRBJ1-2; 7 nucleotides agree with TRBD1. The CDR3 consists of 15 residues. J was trimmed by 2 bases and V by 0 bases; bases with no gene match: 6. The germline gives CDR1 DFQATT, CDR2 SNEGSKA (reference sequence). The CDR3 DNA sequence: TGCAGTGCTAGAGATTGGGGACAGAGAAACTATGGCTACACCTTC. Translating it yields CSARDWGQRNYGYTF.

At least ten counts were recorded for this clonotype. The J gene is TRBJ2-1, the V gene TRBV20-1, with 8 nucleotides matching TRBD2. V dropped 0 bases and J dropped 6; count of bases not matched to a gene: 4. The CDR3 contains 14 residues. CDR1 DFQATT and CDR2 SNEGSKA come from the germline V gene (reference sequence). CDR3 coding DNA: TGCAGTGCTAGAGATGGGGCGGGGGGCAATGAGCAGTTCTTC. Residues: CSARDGAGGNEQFF.

The sample holds many counts of this clonotype. This CDR3 is CASSTTRLSSYEQYF. The CDR3 coding sequence is TGTGCCAGCAGTACGACTAGACTCAGCTCCTACGAGCAGTACTTC. The rearrangement links TRBV7-9 to TRBJ2-7; D is perhaps TRBD2 (6 bases). V was shortened by 6 bases and J by 0 bases, with 15 bases between the two germline ends. This CDR3 has 15 amino acids. Per germline, CDR1 SEHNR and CDR2 FQNEAQ (reference sequence).

This clonotype came up many times. The chain carries TRBV5-6 and TRBJ1-1, with TRBD1 identical over 8 bases. The CDR3 is 15 residues long. Germline V gene data show CDR1 as SGHDT and CDR2 as YYEEEE. V lost 2 bases, J lost 6 bases, and 9 bases stayed unmatched. DNA of the CDR3: TGTGCCAGCAGCTTTTTGTACAGGGGGAGTCCTGAAGCTTTCTTT. Its protein is CASSFLYRGSPEAFF.

This clonotype was counted at least ten times. The chain recombines TRBV15 with TRBJ2-6; possibly TRBD2 for D (5 bases). This CDR3 region has 20 residues. The germline gives CDR1 LNHNV, CDR2 YYDKDF (reference sequence). Trimming removed 0 bases from V and 0 bases from J, with 18 bases in between. CDR3 loop: CATSRDYGRGSNSGANVLTF. DNA for the CDR3: TGTGCCACCAGCAGAGATTATGGCCGAGGGAGTAACTCTGGGGCCAACGTCCTGACTTTC.

The chain is built from TRBV5-1 and TRBJ1-5; 8 bases line up with TRBD1. V lost 4 bases to trimming and J lost 4 bases; unmatched junction nucleotides: 7. There are 15 residues in the CDR3. The germline V gene encodes CDR1 SGHRS and CDR2 YFSETQ. CDR3 in amino acids: CASSTGTGNNQPQHF. CDR3 nucleotide sequence: TGCGCCAGCAGCACCGGGACAGGAAATAATCAGCCCCAGCATTTT.

This clonotype was seen many times. The rearrangement joins TRBV5-5 to TRBJ2-5, with TRBD1 matching 12 bases. With 4 bases clipped from V and 5 bases from J, the junction kept 3 bases outside the gene matches. The length of the CDR3 is 14 residues. Germline assignment: CDR1 SGHKS and CDR2 YYEKEE (reference sequence). The CDR3 DNA reads as TGTGCCAGCAGCAGCGGGACAGGGGGCGAGACCCAGTACTTC. Protein product: CASSSGTGGETQYF.

The rearrangement links TRBV10-1 to TRBJ2-4, with a tentative D call TRBD1 (5 bases). The V and J ends lost 2 bases and 8 bases respectively, with 10 bases between them. The CDR3 has 13 residues. CDR1 and CDR2 from the germline V gene are WNHNN and SYGVQD (reference sequence). The CDR3 bases are TGCGCCAGCAGTGAGGGTCAGGGTTACATTCAGTACTTC. Its protein product is CASSEGQGYIQYF.

This clonotype was seen ten or more times. V and J are TRBV2 and TRBJ2-3; D call uncertain. The CDR3 length is 13 residues. V was trimmed by 6 bases and J by 8 bases, leaving 15 bases between them. The V gene's germline CDR1 is SNHLY and CDR2 FYNNEI. In DNA form, the CDR3 reads TGTGCCAGCAGCTCCGGGCGTTATGGTACGCAGTATTTT. Its translation: CASSSGRYGTQYF.

This clonotype was seen at least ten times. The chain has TRBV5-1 and TRBJ1-1; D gene uncertain. Trimming removed 4 bases at V and 2 bases at J, with 15 bases between. The CDR3 totals 15 residues. Germline values: CDR1 SGHRS, CDR2 YFSETQ. The CDR3 region has the DNA TGCGCCAGCAGCAGGTACGTCGGAGGAAACACTGAAGCTTTCTTT. It encodes CASSRYVGGNTEAFF.

This clonotype showed up just a few times. The chain's CDR3 is CASSLEGHPSTDTQYF. The CDR3, as DNA: TGCGCCAGCAGCTTGGAAGGACACCCTAGCACAGATACGCAGTATTTT. The chain recombines TRBV5-1 with TRBJ2-3, with a possible D match to TRBD1 (5 bases). This CDR3 is 16 amino acids long. V lost 0 bases and J lost 0, with 11 bases in between. The germline CDR1 and CDR2 sequences are SGHRS and YFSETQ.

Ten or more counts support this clonotype. The chain's CDR3 is CASSARPWDRDPVPTEAFF. DNA for the CDR3: TGTGCCAGCAGCGCGCGACCTTGGGACAGGGATCCGGTTCCCACTGAAGCTTTCTTT. The chain couples TRBV11-2 to TRBJ1-1, with 9 bases lining up with TRBD1. CDR1 is SGHAT, CDR2 FQNNGV, per germline. This CDR3 contains 19 residues. V lost 5 bases, J lost 4 bases, and 20 bases stayed unmatched. The complete variable domain, with remaining parts taken from reference TRBV11-2 and TRBJ1-1, reads EAGVAQSPRYKIIEKRQSVAFWCNPISGHATLYWYQQILGQGPKLLIQFQNNGVVDDSQLPKDRFSAERLKGVDSTLKIQPAKLEDSAVYLCASSARPWDRDPVPTEAFFGQGTRLTVV.

This clonotype was seen at least ten times. The rearrangement joins TRBV7-9 to TRBJ2-7; D gene ambiguous. V dropped 0 bases and J dropped 1 base, with 7 bases sitting between them. The V gene's germline CDR1 is SEHNR and CDR2 FQNEAQ (reference sequence). The CDR3 length is 14 residues. The CDR3 DNA reads as TGTGCCAGCAGCTTAGCGGGGTATTCCTACGAGCAGTACTTC. It specifies CASSLAGYSYEQYF.

The CDR3 reads CASTRGLGSGSAAGNGYTF. The CDR3 bases are TGTGCCAGCACCCGGGGCTTAGGGTCGGGTAGCGCTGCTGGGAATGGCTACACCTTC. The chain recombines TRBV6-1 with TRBJ1-2; TRBD1 might be the D (5 bases). V was cut by 7 bases and J by 6 bases, with 33 bases left in between. CDR1 and CDR2 (germline): MNHNS, SASEGT. This CDR3 is built from 19 residues.

This clonotype was counted ten times or more. The V gene is TRBV27, the J gene TRBJ2-7; D is unresolved. V was cut by 5 bases and J by 6 bases, with 14 bases left in between. The CDR3 spans 13 residues. Germline V CDR1 and CDR2: MNHEY, SMNVEV (reference sequence). This CDR3 reads CASSEFTKREQYF. CDR3 coding DNA: TGTGCCAGCAGTGAGTTCACCAAGCGCGAGCAGTACTTC.

This clonotype appeared many times. The chain employs TRBV4-3 and TRBJ2-7; D remains unclear. This CDR3 has 15 residues. Trimming took 5 bases from V and 2 from J, leaving 16 bases between them. Looked up from germline, CDR1 is LGHNA and CDR2 is YSLEER. The CDR3 DNA reads TGCGCCAGCAGCTCTCAAAGGTACGGCCCCTACGAGCAGTACTTC. This codes for CASSSQRYGPYEQYF.

This clonotype was counted ten times or more. V and J are TRBV20-1 and TRBJ2-7; D possibly corresponds to TRBD2 (6 bases). The germline CDR1 and CDR2 sequences are DFQATT and SNEGSKA (reference sequence). The CDR3 length is 16 residues. Between the trimmed V and J ends, which lost 1 base and 1 base, there was a span of 17 bases. The CDR3 protein is CSARVGLERASYEQYF. As DNA, the CDR3 is TGCAGTGCTAGAGTGGGCTTGGAGCGGGCGTCCTACGAGCAGTACTTC.